This T cell receptor (beta chain) was sequenced in a study of T-cell reconstitution after alpha-beta-depleted transplantation in children. Whole-study results and caveats: Approximately two months post-transplant, alpha-beta T cells reportedly originated from several hundred expanded graft clones.

V lost 5 bases and J lost 2; bases outside the gene matches: 6. Germline values: CDR1 ENHRY, CDR2 SYGVKD. The CDR3 totals 15 residues. This clonotype was counted only a few times. Antigen unknown. TCRbeta library construction was performed incorporating unique molecular identifiers. One entry per CDR3 protein results from TCRdb running MiXCR on the PCR reads. The table lists 500,000 to 750,000 distinct CDR3 sequences, around 13% of them singletons. V is TRBV10-3 and J is TRBJ2-7; 10 positions match TRBD1. This specimen consisted of PBMCs, mostly from graft donor cells, obtained 360 days after TCRalphabeta/CD19-depleted stem cell transplant. The clonotype originates from a male patient between 10 and 17 years old who had a stem cell transplant for acute myeloid leukemia, so the T cells may come from the graft donor. The DNA of the CDR3 is TGTGCCATCAGTCAGACAGGGGGCCAACCCTACGAGCAGTACTTC. It yields the protein CAISQTGGQPYEQYF.